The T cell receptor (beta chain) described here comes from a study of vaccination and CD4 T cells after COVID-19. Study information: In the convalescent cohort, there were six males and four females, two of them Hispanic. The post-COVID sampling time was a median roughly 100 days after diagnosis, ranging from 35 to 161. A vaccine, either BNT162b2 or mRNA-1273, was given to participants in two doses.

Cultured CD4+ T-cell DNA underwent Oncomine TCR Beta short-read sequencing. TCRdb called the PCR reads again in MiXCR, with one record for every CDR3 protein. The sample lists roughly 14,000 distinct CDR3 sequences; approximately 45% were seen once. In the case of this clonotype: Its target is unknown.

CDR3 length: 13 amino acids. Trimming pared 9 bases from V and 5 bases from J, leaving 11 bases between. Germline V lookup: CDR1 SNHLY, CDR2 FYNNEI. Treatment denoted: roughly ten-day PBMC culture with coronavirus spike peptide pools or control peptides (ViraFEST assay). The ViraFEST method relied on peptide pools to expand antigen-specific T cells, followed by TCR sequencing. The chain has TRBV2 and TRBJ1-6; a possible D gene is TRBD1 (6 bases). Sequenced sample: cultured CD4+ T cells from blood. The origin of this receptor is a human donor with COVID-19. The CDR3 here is CASHRENNSPLHF. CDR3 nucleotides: TGTGCCAGTCACAGGGAGAATAATTCACCCCTCCACTTT. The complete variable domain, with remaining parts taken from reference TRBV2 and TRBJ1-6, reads EPEVTQTPSHQVTQMGQEVILRCVPISNHLYFYWYRQILGQKVEFLVSFYNNEISEKSEIFDDQFSVERPDGSNFTLKIRSTKLEDSAMYFCASHRENNSPLHFGNGTRLTVT.